A selection of T cell receptor beta chains follows, all from one sample in a study of cytomegalovirus exposure and HLA in healthy donors. The data were produced by immunoSEQ multiplex PCR, yet TCRdb's version contains in-frame clones alone and is incomplete. The sample lists 250,000 or so clones, around 90% occurring once. Sample: PBMCs. The source of these receptors is a girl aged 2 to 9 in good health and CMV-seronegative. Both conserved end residues are part of each CDR3. Fields, in order: V gene, CDR3 protein.

v_gene: TRBV7-9; CDR3aa: CASSWTAPIGYTF
v_gene: TRBV7-9; CDR3aa: CSSSLVVAGGADTQYF
v_gene: TRBV10-3; CDR3aa: CAISDTYEQYF
v_gene: TRBV12-5; CDR3aa: CASGSVWAAFF
v_gene: TRBV12-5; CDR3aa: CASGLAQNTEAFF
v_gene: TRBV7-7; CDR3aa: CASRKSLAEETQYF
v_gene: TRBV19; CDR3aa: CASSISRQGSTQYF
v_gene: TRBV5-1; CDR3aa: CASSLVPGVDTGELFF
v_gene: TRBV9; CDR3aa: CASSEGQATDTQYF
v_gene: TRBV7-6; CDR3aa: CASSSRDRAYEQYF
v_gene: TRBV7-9; CDR3aa: CASSLRTGEAFF
v_gene: TRBV10-3; CDR3aa: CAISRGTDTQYF
v_gene: TRBV13; CDR3aa: CASSFRTTVNYGYTF
v_gene: TRBV25-1; CDR3aa: CASSTPSGGSGYTF
v_gene: TRBV7-9; CDR3aa: CASSLGQASYNEQFF
v_gene: TRBV7-9; CDR3aa: CASSLVPVDNEQFF
v_gene: TRBV18; CDR3aa: CASSPPAGTGNEKLFF
v_gene: TRBV10-3; CDR3aa: CAISGYQGPNTEAFF
v_gene: TRBV30; CDR3aa: CAWSFTRTSGFPNEQFF
v_gene: TRBV2; CDR3aa: CASSERLGFIYEQYF
v_gene: TRBV13; CDR3aa: CASSRRDGINSPLHF
v_gene: TRBV6-1; CDR3aa: CAGSGAGNYEAFF
v_gene: TRBV11-3; CDR3aa: CASSLDVQGGYNEQFF
v_gene: TRBV10-2; CDR3aa: CASSSGTGSYEQYF
v_gene: TRBV6-5; CDR3aa: CASSYGTSRTDTQYF
v_gene: TRBV4-1; CDR3aa: CASSQGDSNQPQHF
v_gene: TRBV25-1; CDR3aa: CASSVTGGDGYTF
v_gene: TRBV6-4; CDR3aa: CASSPTSGGLQETQYF
v_gene: TRBV2; CDR3aa: CASSVTGSQLFF
v_gene: TRBV18; CDR3aa: CASSLAGSSSYNSPLHF
v_gene: TRBV30; CDR3aa: CAWSPGQINYGYTF
v_gene: TRBV7-9; CDR3aa: CSAGGPPTHNEQFF
v_gene: TRBV19; CDR3aa: CASSISLAGGGETQYF